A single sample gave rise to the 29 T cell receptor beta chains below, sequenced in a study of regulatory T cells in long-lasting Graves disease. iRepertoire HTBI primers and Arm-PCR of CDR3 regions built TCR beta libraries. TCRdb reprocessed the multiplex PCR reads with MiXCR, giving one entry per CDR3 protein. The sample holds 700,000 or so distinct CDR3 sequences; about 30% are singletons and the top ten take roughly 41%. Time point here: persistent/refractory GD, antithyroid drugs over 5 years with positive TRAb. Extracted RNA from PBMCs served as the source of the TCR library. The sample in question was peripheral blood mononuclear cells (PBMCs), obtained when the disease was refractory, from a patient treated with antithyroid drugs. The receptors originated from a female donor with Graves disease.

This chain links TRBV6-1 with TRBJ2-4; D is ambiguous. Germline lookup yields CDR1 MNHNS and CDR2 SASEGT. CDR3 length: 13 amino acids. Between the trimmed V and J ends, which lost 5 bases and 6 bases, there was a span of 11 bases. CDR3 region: CASSMDLGNIQYF. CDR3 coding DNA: TGTGCCAGCAGTATGGACCTGGGAAACATTCAGTACTTC.

As DNA, the CDR3 is TGTGCCAGCAGTTTATGGGGGGAAAACAATCAGCCCCAGCATTTT. Protein: CASSLWGENNQPQHF. The chain combines TRBV28 with TRBJ1-5; D may be TRBD1 (5 bases). This CDR3 has 15 residues. Germline CDR1 reads MDHEN; CDR2 reads SYDVKM. Trimming pared 0 bases from V and 3 bases from J, leaving 9 bases between.

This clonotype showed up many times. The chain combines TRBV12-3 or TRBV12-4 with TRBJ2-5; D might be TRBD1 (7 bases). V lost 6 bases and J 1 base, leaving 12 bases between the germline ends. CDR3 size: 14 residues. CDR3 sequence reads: CASSPGGPQETQYF. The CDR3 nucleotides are TGTGCCAGCAGCCCAGGGGGGCCCCAAGAGACCCAGTACTTC.

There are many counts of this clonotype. CDR3 region: CASSLAGTYEQYF. CDR3 coding DNA: TGTGCCAGCAGCTTAGCGGGGACCTACGAGCAGTACTTC. The V gene is TRBV11-2, the J gene TRBJ2-7, with a weak D call TRBD2 (5 bases). Looked up from germline, CDR1 is SGHAT and CDR2 is FQNNGV. The length of the CDR3 is 13 residues. Trimming left V 1 base short and J 2 bases short, with 6 bases between.

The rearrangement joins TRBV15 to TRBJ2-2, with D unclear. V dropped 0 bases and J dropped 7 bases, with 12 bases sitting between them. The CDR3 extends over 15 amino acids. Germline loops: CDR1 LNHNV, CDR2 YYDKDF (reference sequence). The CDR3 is CATSRDRALGGELFF. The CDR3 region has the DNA TGTGCCACCAGCAGAGATAGGGCTCTTGGCGGGGAGCTGTTTTTT.

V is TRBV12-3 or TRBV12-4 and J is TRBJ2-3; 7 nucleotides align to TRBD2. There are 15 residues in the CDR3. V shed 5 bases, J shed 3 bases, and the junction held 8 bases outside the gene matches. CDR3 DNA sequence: TGTGCCAGCAGTCCCGAGGCGGGAGCGACAGATACGCAGTATTTT. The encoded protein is CASSPEAGATDTQYF.

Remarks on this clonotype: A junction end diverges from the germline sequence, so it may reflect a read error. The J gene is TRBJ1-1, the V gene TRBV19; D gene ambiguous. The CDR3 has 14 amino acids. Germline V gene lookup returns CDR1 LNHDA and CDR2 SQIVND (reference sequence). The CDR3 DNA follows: TGTGCCAGCAGTATAAACTGGGAGAACACTGAAGCTTTCTTT. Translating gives CASSINWENTEAFF.

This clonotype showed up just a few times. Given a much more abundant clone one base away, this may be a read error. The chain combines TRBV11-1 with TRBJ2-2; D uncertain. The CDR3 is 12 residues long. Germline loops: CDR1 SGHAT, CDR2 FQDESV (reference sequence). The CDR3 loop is CVSSLNTGELFF. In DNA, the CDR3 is TGTGTCAGCAGCTTAAACACCGGGGAGCTGTTTTTT.

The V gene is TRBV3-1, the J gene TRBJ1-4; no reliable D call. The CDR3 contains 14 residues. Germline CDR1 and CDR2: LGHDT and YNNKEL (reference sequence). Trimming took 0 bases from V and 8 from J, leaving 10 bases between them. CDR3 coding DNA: TGTGCCAGCAGCCAAGAGTCCCGACGGGAAAAACTGTTTTTT. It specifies CASSQESRREKLFF.

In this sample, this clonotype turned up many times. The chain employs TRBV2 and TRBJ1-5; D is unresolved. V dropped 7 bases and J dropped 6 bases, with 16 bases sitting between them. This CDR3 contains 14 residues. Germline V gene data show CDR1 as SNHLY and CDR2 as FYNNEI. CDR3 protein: CASTPLERAQPQHF. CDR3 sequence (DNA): TGTGCCAGCACCCCACTCGAGAGGGCTCAGCCCCAGCATTTT.

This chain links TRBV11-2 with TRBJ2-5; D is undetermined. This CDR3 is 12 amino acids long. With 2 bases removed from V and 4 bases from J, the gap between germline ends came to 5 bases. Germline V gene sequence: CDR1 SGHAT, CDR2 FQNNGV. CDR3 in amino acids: CASSLNSETQYF. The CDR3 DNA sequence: TGTGCCAGCAGCTTAAATTCAGAGACCCAGTACTTC. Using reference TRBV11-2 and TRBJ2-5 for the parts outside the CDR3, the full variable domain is EAGVAQSPRYKIIEKRQSVAFWCNPISGHATLYWYQQILGQGPKLLIQFQNNGVVDDSQLPKDRFSAERLKGVDSTLKIQPAKLEDSAVYLCASSLNSETQYFGPGTRLLVL.

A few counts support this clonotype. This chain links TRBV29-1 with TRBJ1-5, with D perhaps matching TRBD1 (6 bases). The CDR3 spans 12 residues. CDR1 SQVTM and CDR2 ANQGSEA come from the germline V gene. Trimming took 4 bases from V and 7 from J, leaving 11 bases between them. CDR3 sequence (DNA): TGCAGCGTTGTGGGGGCCGGGCAGCCCCAGCATTTT. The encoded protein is CSVVGAGQPQHF.

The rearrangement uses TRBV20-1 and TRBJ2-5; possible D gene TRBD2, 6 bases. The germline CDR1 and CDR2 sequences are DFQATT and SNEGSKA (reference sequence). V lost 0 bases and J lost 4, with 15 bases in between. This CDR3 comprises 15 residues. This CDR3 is CSARDSLRGGETQYF. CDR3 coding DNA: TGCAGTGCTAGAGATTCGCTTCGGGGAGGAGAGACCCAGTACTTC.

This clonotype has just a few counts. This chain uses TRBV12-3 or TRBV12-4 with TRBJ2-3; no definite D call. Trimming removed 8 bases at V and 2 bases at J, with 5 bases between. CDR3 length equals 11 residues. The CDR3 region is CASRDTDTQYF. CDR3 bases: TGTGCCAGCCGCGACACAGATACGCAGTATTTT.

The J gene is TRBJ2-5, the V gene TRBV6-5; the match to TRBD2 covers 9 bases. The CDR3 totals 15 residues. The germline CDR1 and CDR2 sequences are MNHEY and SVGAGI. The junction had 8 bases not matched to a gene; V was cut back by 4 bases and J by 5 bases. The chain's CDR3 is CASSLEGREGETQYF. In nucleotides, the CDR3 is TGTGCCAGCAGTTTAGAAGGGCGGGAGGGGGAGACCCAGTACTTC.

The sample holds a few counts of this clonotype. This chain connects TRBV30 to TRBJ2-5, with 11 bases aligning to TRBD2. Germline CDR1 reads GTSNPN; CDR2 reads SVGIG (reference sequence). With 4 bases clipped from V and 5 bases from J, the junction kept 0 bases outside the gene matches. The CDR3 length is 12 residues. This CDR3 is CAWTSGRETQYF. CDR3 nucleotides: TGTGCCTGGACTAGCGGGAGGGAGACCCAGTACTTC.

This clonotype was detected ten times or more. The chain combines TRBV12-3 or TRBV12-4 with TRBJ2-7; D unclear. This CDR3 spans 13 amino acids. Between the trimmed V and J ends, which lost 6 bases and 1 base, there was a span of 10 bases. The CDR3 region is CASSPPRSYEQYF. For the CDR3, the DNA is TGTGCCAGCAGCCCCCCTCGATCCTACGAGCAGTACTTC.

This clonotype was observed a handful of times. The CDR3 reads CASSIRDGAPEAFF. The CDR3 nucleotides read TGTGCCAGTAGTATAAGGGATGGGGCACCTGAAGCTTTCTTT. The rearrangement uses TRBV19 and TRBJ1-1; tentatively, D is TRBD1 (5 bases). The CDR3 is 14 amino acids. V dropped 2 bases and J dropped 6 bases, with 13 bases sitting between them. CDR1 and CDR2 (germline): LNHDA, SQIVND (reference sequence).

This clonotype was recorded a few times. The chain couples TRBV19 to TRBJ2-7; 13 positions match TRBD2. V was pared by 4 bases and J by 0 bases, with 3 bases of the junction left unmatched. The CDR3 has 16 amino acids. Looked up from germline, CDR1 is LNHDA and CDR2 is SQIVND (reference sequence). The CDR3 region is CASSTRTSGSSYEQYF. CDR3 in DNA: TGTGCCAGTAGTACCCGGACTAGCGGGAGCTCCTACGAGCAGTACTTC.

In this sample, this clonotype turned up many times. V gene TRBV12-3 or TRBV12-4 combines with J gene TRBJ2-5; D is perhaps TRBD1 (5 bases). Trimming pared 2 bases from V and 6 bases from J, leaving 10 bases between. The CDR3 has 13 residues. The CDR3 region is CASSLQGWQTQYF. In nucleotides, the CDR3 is TGTGCCAGCAGTTTACAGGGATGGCAGACCCAGTACTTC.

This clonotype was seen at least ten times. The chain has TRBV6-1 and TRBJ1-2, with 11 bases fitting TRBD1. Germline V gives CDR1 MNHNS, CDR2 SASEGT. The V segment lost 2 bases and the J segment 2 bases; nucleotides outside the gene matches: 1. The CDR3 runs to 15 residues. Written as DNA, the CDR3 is TGTGCCAGCAGTGAATGGGACAGGGGGAACTATGGCTACACCTTC. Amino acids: CASSEWDRGNYGYTF.

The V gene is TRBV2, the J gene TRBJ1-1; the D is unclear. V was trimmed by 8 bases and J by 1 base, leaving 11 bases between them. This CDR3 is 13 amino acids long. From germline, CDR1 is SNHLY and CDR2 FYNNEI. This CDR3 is CASLPVGNTEAFF. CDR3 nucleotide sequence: TGTGCCAGCCTACCAGTGGGGAACACTGAAGCTTTCTTT. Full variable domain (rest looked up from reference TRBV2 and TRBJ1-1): EPEVTQTPSHQVTQMGQEVILRCVPISNHLYFYWYRQILGQKVEFLVSFYNNEISEKSEIFDDQFSVERPDGSNFTLKIRSTKLEDSAMYFCASLPVGNTEAFFGQGTRLTVV.

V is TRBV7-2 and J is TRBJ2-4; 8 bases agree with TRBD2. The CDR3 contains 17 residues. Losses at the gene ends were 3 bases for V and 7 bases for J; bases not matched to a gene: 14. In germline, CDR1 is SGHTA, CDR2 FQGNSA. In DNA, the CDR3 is TGTGCCAGCAGCTTGACCTCCAGGACTAGCCGTCGGAACATTCAGTACTTC. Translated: CASSLTSRTSRRNIQYF.

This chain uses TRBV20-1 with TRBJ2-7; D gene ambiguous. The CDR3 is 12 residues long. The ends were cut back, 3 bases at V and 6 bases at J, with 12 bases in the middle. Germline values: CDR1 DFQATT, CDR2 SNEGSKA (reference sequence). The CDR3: CSASWQEREQYF. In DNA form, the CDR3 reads TGCAGTGCTAGCTGGCAGGAACGCGAGCAGTACTTC.

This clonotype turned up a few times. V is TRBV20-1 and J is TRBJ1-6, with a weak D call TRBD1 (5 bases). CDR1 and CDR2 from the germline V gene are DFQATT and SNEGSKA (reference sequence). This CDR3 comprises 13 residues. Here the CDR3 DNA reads TGCAGGGCAGACAGCCACTATAATTCACCCCTCCACTTT. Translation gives CRADSHYNSPLHF.

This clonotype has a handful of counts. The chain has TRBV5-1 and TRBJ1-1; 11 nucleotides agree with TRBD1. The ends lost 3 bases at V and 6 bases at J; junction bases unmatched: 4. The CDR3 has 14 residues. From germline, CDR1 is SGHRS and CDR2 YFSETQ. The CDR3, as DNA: TGCGCCAGCAGCTCGGACAGGGGGCGTGCTGAAGCTTTCTTT. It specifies CASSSDRGRAEAFF.

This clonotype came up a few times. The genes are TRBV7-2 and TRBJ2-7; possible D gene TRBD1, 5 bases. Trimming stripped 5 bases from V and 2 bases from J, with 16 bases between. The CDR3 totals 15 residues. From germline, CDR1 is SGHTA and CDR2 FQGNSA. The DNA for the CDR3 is TGTGCCAGCAGCATCAACCCAGGGCGAACCTACGAGCAGTACTTC. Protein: CASSINPGRTYEQYF.

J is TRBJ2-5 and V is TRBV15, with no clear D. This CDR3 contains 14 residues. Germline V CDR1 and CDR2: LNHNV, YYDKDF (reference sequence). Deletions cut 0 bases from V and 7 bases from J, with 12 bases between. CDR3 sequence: CATSRDPSLGTQYF. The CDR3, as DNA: TGTGCCACCAGCAGAGATCCTTCTCTTGGGACCCAGTACTTC.

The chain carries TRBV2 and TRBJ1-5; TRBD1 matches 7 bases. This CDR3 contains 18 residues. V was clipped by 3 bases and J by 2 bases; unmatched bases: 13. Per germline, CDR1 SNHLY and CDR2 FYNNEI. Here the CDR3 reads CASSETRAGGVGNQPQHF. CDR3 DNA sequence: TGTGCCAGCAGTGAGACGCGGGCAGGGGGTGTGGGCAATCAGCCCCAGCATTTT.